This T cell receptor beta chain was captured in a study of T cell repertoires in cytomegalovirus infection. V lost 2 bases to trimming and J lost 0 bases, with 10 bases between them. The CDR3 covers 16 residues. In regard to this clonotype: Its antigen is still unknown.

MiXCR, applied by TCRdb to the reads, yields one record per CDR3 protein. The profile shows 700,000 to 950,000 distinct CDR3 sequences, about 33% of them singletons. This receptor was taken from a human donor in good health (CMV status not recorded). Some clones in this sample may be carry-over from other donors' samples. Sequencing was performed on cultured CD8+ T cells from PBMCs, taken from culture after CMV antigen stimulation. This chain links TRBV23-1 with TRBJ2-2, with D unresolved. TRBV23-1 is an open reading frame whose function is uncertain. CDR3 amino acids: CASSQTETTNTGELFF. The DNA of the CDR3 is TGCGCCAGCAGTCAAACGGAAACGACGAACACCGGGGAGCTGTTTTTT.